This T cell receptor beta chain is drawn from a study of blood T cell repertoires in COVID-19. With respect to this clone: The same CDR3 can be traced to other DNA sequences in this sample.

The CDR3 sequence is 13 residues long. Per the germline V gene, CDR1 is LGHNA and CDR2 is YNFKEQ. V dropped 1 base and J dropped 5 bases, with 7 bases sitting between them. Profiling relied on immunoSEQ multiplex PCR, and the TCRdb table lists in-frame clones only, not all of them. The data contain fewer than 130,000 clones, around 90% of them singletons. Sequenced material: peripheral blood. The origin of this receptor is a woman in her forties or fifties with acute or convalescent COVID-19. The genes are TRBV4-2 and TRBJ2-3; no firm D call. Here the CDR3 reads CASSQGTLDTQYF. The CDR3 DNA follows: TGTGCCAGCAGCCAAGGAACTCTAGATACGCAGTATTTT.